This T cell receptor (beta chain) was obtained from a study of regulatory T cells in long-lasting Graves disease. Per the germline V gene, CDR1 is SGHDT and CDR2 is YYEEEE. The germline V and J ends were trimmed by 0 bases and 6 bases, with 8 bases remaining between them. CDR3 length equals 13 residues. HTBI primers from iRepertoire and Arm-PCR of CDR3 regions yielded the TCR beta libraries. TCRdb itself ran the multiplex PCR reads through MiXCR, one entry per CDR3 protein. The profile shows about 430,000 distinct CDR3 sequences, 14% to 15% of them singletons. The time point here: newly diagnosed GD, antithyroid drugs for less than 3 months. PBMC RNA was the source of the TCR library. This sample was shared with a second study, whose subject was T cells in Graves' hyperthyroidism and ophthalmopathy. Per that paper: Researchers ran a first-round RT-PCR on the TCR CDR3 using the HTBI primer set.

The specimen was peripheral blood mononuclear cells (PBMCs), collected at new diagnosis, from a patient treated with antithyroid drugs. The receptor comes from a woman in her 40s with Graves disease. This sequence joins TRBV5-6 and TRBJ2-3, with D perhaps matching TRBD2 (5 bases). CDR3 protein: CASSLEAADTQYF. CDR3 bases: TGTGCCAGCAGCTTGGAAGCGGCGGATACGCAGTATTTT. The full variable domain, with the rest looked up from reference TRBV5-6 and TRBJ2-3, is DAGVTQSPTHLIKTRGQQVTLRCSPKSGHDTVSWYQQALGQGPQFIFQYYEEEERQRGNFPDRFSGHQFPNYSSELNVNALLLGDSALYLCASSLEAADTQYFGPGTRLTVL.